The clone carrying this T cell receptor (beta chain) was counted at least ten times. Its antigen is unidentified. The germline gives CDR1 SEHNR, CDR2 FQNEAQ (reference sequence). The V end was cut by 0 bases, the J end by 13 bases, with 21 bases between. The CDR3 loop spans 15 amino acids. The record originates from a study of Graves' ophthalmopathy and Graves' hyperthyroidism. Study-wide context: Prior to any treatment, peripheral blood was collected at the time of initial diagnosis.

Findings and limits, study-wide: Most expanded clonotypes in thyroid above 0.001 frequency also showed up in blood.

Amplified TCR beta CDR3 regions were obtained using RNA transcripts as template. HTBI-primed first-round RT-PCR preceded second-round multiplex PCR. One entry per CDR3 protein, called by TCRdb with MiXCR from the multiplex PCR reads. Of some 750,000 distinct CDR3 sequences in the sample, around 40% were seen once. The starting material, approximately 9.7 ml of fresh peripheral blood, provided the PBMCs. Sequenced input: peripheral blood. The TCR was taken from an adult man with Graves' ophthalmopathy. V and J are TRBV7-9 and TRBJ2-5, with D possibly being TRBD2 (5 bases). CDR3 in amino acids: CASSLALFGVRDPYF. In DNA, the CDR3 is TGTGCCAGCAGCTTAGCCCTTTTCGGGGTCCGCGATCCGTACTTC. The full variable domain, completed using reference TRBV7-9 and TRBJ2-5, is DTGVSQNPRHKITKRGQNVTFRCDPISEHNRLYWYRQTLGQGPEFLTYFQNEAQLEKSRLLSDRFSAERPKGSFSTLEIQRTEQGDSAMYLCASSLALFGVRDPYFGPGTRLLVL.